These 10 T cell receptor beta chains share one sample of origin, sequenced in a study of sequential checkpoint blockade in melanoma. The repertoire was sequenced with immunoSEQ multiplex PCR; TCRdb's copy has only in-frame clones and lacks some. The table records over 15,000 clones, roughly 71% of them present only once. Treatment given: randomized to nivolumab then ipilimumab (arm A) or the reverse (arm B). The sequencing here drew on CD8+ T cells sorted from blood (inferred from file names), taken from a patient given nivolumab and ipilimumab in sequence. Receptors were obtained from a human donor with melanoma.

This clone has only one observation. The chain joins TRBV10-3 to TRBJ1-2; 7 bases are a match to TRBD1. The CDR3 is 14 amino acids. With V trimmed by 2 bases and J by 7 bases, 7 bases remained unmatched. CDR1 is ENHRY and CDR2 is SYGVKD in the germline V gene. The CDR3 DNA reads TGTGCCATCAGTGAGGCCGGGACAGCCAGTGGCTACACCTTC. Encoded protein: CAISEAGTASGYTF.

This sequence joins TRBV19 and TRBJ1-1; 7 bases are a match to TRBD1. V lost 6 bases and J lost 1; bases outside the gene matches: 2. The CDR3 contains 13 residues. The germline gives CDR1 LNHDA, CDR2 SQIVND (reference sequence). CDR3 region: CASRRTGNTEAFF. The DNA for the CDR3 is TGTGCCAGTAGACGGACAGGGAACACTGAAGCTTTCTTT.

V is TRBV6-5 and J is TRBJ2-7; TRBD1 matches at 7 bases. From germline, CDR1 is MNHEY and CDR2 SVGAGI. This CDR3 has 12 amino acids. The ends lost 7 bases at V and 4 bases at J; junction bases unmatched: 4. The CDR3 DNA follows: TGTGCCAGCACGACAGGGCTTTACGAGCAGTACTTC. Amino acids: CASTTGLYEQYF.

This clone appeared a few times. The chain carries TRBV9 and TRBJ2-3; TRBD1 matches 11 bases. J was trimmed by 3 bases and V by 2 bases; bases with no gene match: 2. The germline V gene has CDR1 SGDLS and CDR2 YYNGEE. There are 15 residues in the CDR3. CDR3 nucleotides: TGTGCCAGCAGCGTGGGGGACAGGGGGACAGATACGCAGTATTTT. As protein: CASSVGDRGTDTQYF.

The chain uses TRBV11-2 and TRBJ2-1; D is possibly TRBD1 (6 bases). The CDR3 extends over 13 amino acids. Germline CDR1 SGHAT, CDR2 FQNNGV. V shed 3 bases and J shed 6 bases, with 9 bases lying between them. The CDR3 spells CASSFGRGNEQFF. For the CDR3, the DNA is TGTGCCAGCAGCTTTGGCAGGGGCAATGAGCAGTTCTTC. Looking up the rest from reference TRBV11-2 and TRBJ2-1 gives the full variable domain: EAGVAQSPRYKIIEKRQSVAFWCNPISGHATLYWYQQILGQGPKLLIQFQNNGVVDDSQLPKDRFSAERLKGVDSTLKIQPAKLEDSAVYLCASSFGRGNEQFFGPGTRLTVL.

The chain is built from TRBV7-6 and TRBJ2-3; 11 bases match TRBD2. CDR3 length: 16 residues. Germline CDR1 and CDR2: SGHVS and FNYEAQ. Trimming at V came to 5 bases and at J to 5 bases, leaving 9 bases not matched to a gene. CDR3 residues: CASSPRSGGALDTQYF. The CDR3 DNA reads TGTGCCAGCAGCCCCCGTAGCGGGGGGGCCTTAGATACGCAGTATTTT.

Only a few counts were recorded for this clone. The rearrangement uses TRBV4-3 and TRBJ2-3; the match to TRBD2 covers 11 bases. CDR1 is LGHNA, CDR2 YSLEER, per germline. There are 16 residues in the CDR3. V lost 4 bases, J lost 0 bases, and 3 bases stayed unmatched. The CDR3 protein is CASSPGLADSTDTQYF. The CDR3 DNA reads TGCGCCAGCAGCCCGGGACTAGCGGATAGCACAGATACGCAGTATTTT.

This clone appeared a few times. The chain recombines TRBV4-2 with TRBJ2-7; the match to TRBD1 covers 10 bases. The germline V gene encodes CDR1 LGHNA and CDR2 YNFKEQ. The CDR3 consists of 16 residues. V lost 5 bases to trimming and J lost 5 bases; unmatched junction nucleotides: 12. In DNA, the CDR3 is TGTGCCAGCAGCTTTCATCCGGGACAGGGGTACAACGAGCAGTACTTC. Translation: CASSFHPGQGYNEQYF.

The chain recombines TRBV7-2 with TRBJ2-5, with 11 bases that match TRBD2. Per germline, CDR1 SGHTA and CDR2 FQGNSA. This CDR3 is 17 amino acids long. V lost 6 bases, J lost 0 bases, and 9 bases stayed unmatched. CDR3 amino acids: CASSSSTSGVYQETQYF. In DNA, the CDR3 is TGTGCCAGCAGTTCATCGACTAGCGGGGTGTACCAAGAGACCCAGTACTTC.

The chain recombines TRBV11-2 with TRBJ1-1; D is perhaps TRBD1 (5 bases). Looked up from germline, CDR1 is SGHAT and CDR2 is FQNNGV. This CDR3 comprises 12 residues. V dropped 5 bases and J dropped 5 bases, with 9 bases sitting between them. CDR3: CASSPGGTEAFF. Here the CDR3 DNA reads TGTGCCAGCAGCCCGGGGGGGACTGAAGCTTTCTTT.